This is a list of T cell receptor beta chains from one sample in a study of identifying expanded T cells in peripheral blood. Using immunoSEQ multiplex PCR, the repertoire was profiled, and TCRdb retains in-frame clones only, with some absent. Here the sample spans 75,000 to 90,000 clones, 80% to 90% being singletons. The sequenced sample consisted of blood. The origin of the receptors is a person aged 18 to 75 in good health. Each CDR3 is given with its conserved first and last residue. Fields, in order: clone size, J gene, V gene, D gene, CDR3 protein, CDR3 DNA. D genes are given only for firm matches. Expanded clones are given a class, and other clones once, few, many or no size at all.

clone size: NA
J gene: TRBJ1-2
V gene: TRBV27
D gene: TRBD1
CDR3 protein: CASSPIQGGNYGYTF
CDR3 DNA: TGTGCCAGCAGTCCCATTCAGGGGGGCAACTATGGCTACACCTTC

clone size: NA
J gene: TRBJ2-7
V gene: TRBV11-3
D gene: TRBD2
CDR3 protein: CASSRGTSGRSYEQYF
CDR3 DNA: TGTGCCAGCAGCCGGGGGACTAGCGGGCGATCCTACGAGCAGTACTTC

clone size: NA
J gene: TRBJ1-5
V gene: TRBV19
D gene: NA
CDR3 protein: CASSALSGGNQPQHF
CDR3 DNA: TGTGCCAGTAGCGCTCTTTCGGGGGGGAATCAGCCCCAGCATTTT

clone size: once
J gene: TRBJ2-1
V gene: TRBV28
D gene: NA
CDR3 protein: CASSLTAGLYNEQFF
CDR3 DNA: TGTGCCAGCAGTTTAACGGCAGGGTTATACAATGAGCAGTTCTTC

clone size: NA
J gene: TRBJ2-3
V gene: TRBV29-1
D gene: NA
CDR3 protein: CSVETQRDTQYF
CDR3 DNA: TGCAGCGTTGAAACACAGCGGGATACGCAGTATTTT

clone size: NA
J gene: TRBJ2-7
V gene: TRBV2
D gene: TRBD1
CDR3 protein: CASRLTGGSYEQYF
CDR3 DNA: TGTGCCAGCAGACTAACAGGGGGCTCCTACGAGCAGTACTTC

clone size: NA
J gene: TRBJ2-7
V gene: TRBV6-1
D gene: NA
CDR3 protein: CASSEPSLGSYEQYF
CDR3 DNA: TGTGCCAGCAGTGAACCATCATTGGGTTCCTACGAGCAGTACTTC

clone size: NA
J gene: TRBJ2-7
V gene: TRBV7-9
D gene: NA
CDR3 protein: CASAPPGAREQYF
CDR3 DNA: TGTGCCAGCGCCCCCCCGGGGGCGCGTGAGCAGTACTTC

clone size: NA
J gene: TRBJ2-7
V gene: TRBV29-1
D gene: TRBD2
CDR3 protein: CSVESPGSSGTYEQYF
CDR3 DNA: TGCAGCGTTGAAAGCCCCGGTTCTAGCGGAACCTACGAGCAGTACTTC

clone size: NA
J gene: TRBJ1-1
V gene: TRBV6-5
D gene: NA
CDR3 protein: CASSTTSSTEAFF
CDR3 DNA: TGTGCCAGCAGTACAACTTCCTCAACTGAAGCTTTCTTT

clone size: NA
J gene: TRBJ2-1
V gene: TRBV9
D gene: TRBD2
CDR3 protein: CASSVSGTTYNEQFF
CDR3 DNA: TGTGCCAGCAGCGTTAGCGGGACGACTTACAATGAGCAGTTCTTC

clone size: NA
J gene: TRBJ1-2
V gene: TRBV4-2
D gene: NA
CDR3 protein: CASSQEPSWYGYTF
CDR3 DNA: TGTGCCAGCAGCCAAGAGCCCAGTTGGTATGGCTACACCTTC

clone size: NA
J gene: TRBJ2-3
V gene: TRBV6-4
D gene: NA
CDR3 protein: CASSTGTAGADTQYF
CDR3 DNA: TGTGCCAGCAGTACAGGGACTGCAGGGGCAGATACGCAGTATTTT

clone size: NA
J gene: TRBJ1-2
V gene: TRBV6-1
D gene: NA
CDR3 protein: CASSDRRIYGYTF
CDR3 DNA: TGTGCCAGCAGTGATCGGAGGATCTATGGCTACACCTTC

clone size: NA
J gene: TRBJ1-5
V gene: TRBV6-1
D gene: TRBD1
CDR3 protein: CASSEGPGGQGGQPQHF
CDR3 DNA: TGTGCCAGCAGTGAGGGGCCCGGCGGACAGGGAGGTCAGCCCCAGCATTTT

clone size: NA
J gene: TRBJ2-7
V gene: TRBV13
D gene: TRBD2
CDR3 protein: CASSLPSSGVSYEQYF
CDR3 DNA: TGTGCCAGCAGCTTACCGTCTAGCGGAGTCTCCTACGAGCAGTACTTC

clone size: NA
J gene: TRBJ2-7
V gene: TRBV5-5
D gene: NA
CDR3 protein: CASSRDFSYEQYF
CDR3 DNA: TGTGCCAGCAGCCGGGATTTCTCCTACGAGCAGTACTTC

clone size: NA
J gene: TRBJ2-7
V gene: TRBV19
D gene: TRBD2
CDR3 protein: CASTPKTSGGLHEQYF
CDR3 DNA: TGTGCCAGTACCCCGAAGACTAGCGGGGGTCTCCACGAGCAGTACTTC

clone size: NA
J gene: TRBJ1-4
V gene: TRBV5-4
D gene: NA
CDR3 protein: CASSTHKATNEKLFF
CDR3 DNA: TGTGCCAGCAGCACCCACAAGGCAACTAATGAAAAACTGTTTTTT

clone size: NA
J gene: TRBJ2-6
V gene: TRBV29-1
D gene: TRBD1
CDR3 protein: CSVSDRWGGANVLTF
CDR3 DNA: TGCAGCGTTTCGGACAGGTGGGGTGGGGCCAACGTCCTGACTTTC

clone size: few
J gene: TRBJ1-2
V gene: TRBV19
D gene: NA
CDR3 protein: CASSIKPVGHGYTF
CDR3 DNA: TGTGCCAGTAGTATTAAGCCCGTGGGTCATGGCTACACCTTC

clone size: NA
J gene: TRBJ2-3
V gene: TRBV2
D gene: NA
CDR3 protein: CASSEALGRTLRTTDTQYF
CDR3 DNA: TGTGCCAGCAGTGAAGCGCTTGGGAGAACCTTAAGAACCACAGATACGCAGTATTTT

clone size: NA
J gene: TRBJ1-1
V gene: TRBV27
D gene: NA
CDR3 protein: CASSRSGTPEAFF
CDR3 DNA: TGTGCCAGCAGTCGCTCCGGGACACCTGAAGCTTTCTTT

clone size: NA
J gene: TRBJ2-7
V gene: TRBV7-9
D gene: NA
CDR3 protein: CASSLETGHYEQYF
CDR3 DNA: TGTGCCAGCAGCTTAGAAACAGGACACTACGAGCAGTACTTC

clone size: once
J gene: TRBJ1-1
V gene: TRBV27
D gene: TRBD1
CDR3 protein: CASSPQAGGQGGPGEAFF
CDR3 DNA: TGTGCCAGCAGTCCCCAGGCGGGGGGACAGGGTGGCCCGGGGGAAGCTTTCTTT

clone size: NA
J gene: TRBJ1-1
V gene: TRBV7-6
D gene: NA
CDR3 protein: CASSMRLEAFF
CDR3 DNA: TGTGCCAGCAGCATGAGGCTAGAAGCTTTCTTT

clone size: NA
J gene: TRBJ1-3
V gene: TRBV19
D gene: TRBD1
CDR3 protein: CASSIPGTVGNTIYF
CDR3 DNA: TGTGCCAGTAGTATACCCGGGACAGTTGGAAACACCATATATTTT

clone size: NA
J gene: TRBJ1-1
V gene: TRBV7-8
D gene: NA
CDR3 protein: CASSLDITEAFF
CDR3 DNA: TGTGCCAGCAGCTTAGACATCACTGAAGCTTTCTTT

clone size: NA
J gene: TRBJ1-2
V gene: TRBV6-6
D gene: NA
CDR3 protein: CASSYGRNYGYTF
CDR3 DNA: TGTGCCAGCAGTTACGGACGGAACTATGGCTACACCTTC

clone size: NA
J gene: TRBJ2-1
V gene: TRBV19
D gene: NA
CDR3 protein: CASSNWGSYNEQFF
CDR3 DNA: TGTGCCAGTAGTAACTGGGGCTCCTACAATGAGCAGTTCTTC

clone size: NA
J gene: TRBJ1-2
V gene: TRBV6-5
D gene: TRBD1
CDR3 protein: CASTQGQGLSYGYTF
CDR3 DNA: TGTGCCAGCACCCAAGGACAGGGGCTTTCCTATGGCTACACCTTC

clone size: once
J gene: TRBJ2-6
V gene: TRBV28
D gene: NA
CDR3 protein: CASTSSGAGANVLTF
CDR3 DNA: TGTGCCAGCACCTCATCGGGGGCTGGGGCCAACGTCCTGACTTTC

clone size: NA
J gene: TRBJ1-2
V gene: TRBV5-6
D gene: TRBD1
CDR3 protein: CASSLSDRVKGYGYTF
CDR3 DNA: TGTGCCAGCAGCCTGTCGGACAGGGTAAAAGGCTATGGCTACACCTTC

clone size: NA
J gene: TRBJ1-5
V gene: TRBV15
D gene: NA
CDR3 protein: CATSRGADYYSNQPQHF
CDR3 DNA: TGTGCCACCAGCAGAGGGGCAGATTACTATAGCAATCAGCCCCAGCATTTT

clone size: once
J gene: TRBJ1-1
V gene: TRBV4-2
D gene: NA
CDR3 protein: CASSQIGTEAFF
CDR3 DNA: TGTGCCAGCAGCCAAATTGGGACTGAAGCTTTCTTT

clone size: few
J gene: TRBJ2-3
V gene: TRBV2
D gene: NA
CDR3 protein: CASRRMADTQYF
CDR3 DNA: TGTGCCAGCCGCAGGATGGCCGATACGCAGTATTTT

clone size: NA
J gene: TRBJ2-6
V gene: TRBV4-3
D gene: NA
CDR3 protein: CASSQKGGRSGANVLTF
CDR3 DNA: TGCGCCAGCAGCCAAAAGGGGGGTCGGTCTGGGGCCAACGTCCTGACTTTC

clone size: NA
J gene: TRBJ1-1
V gene: TRBV19
D gene: TRBD1
CDR3 protein: CASSPRDRLNTEAFF
CDR3 DNA: TGTGCCAGTAGTCCCCGGGACAGATTGAACACTGAAGCTTTCTTT

clone size: NA
J gene: TRBJ2-2
V gene: TRBV18
D gene: NA
CDR3 protein: CASSPGVNTGELFF
CDR3 DNA: TGTGCCAGCTCGCCGGGGGTGAACACCGGGGAGCTGTTTTTT

clone size: NA
J gene: TRBJ2-2
V gene: TRBV13
D gene: TRBD2
CDR3 protein: CASGAGVTSTGELFF
CDR3 DNA: TGTGCCAGCGGGGCGGGGGTCACTAGCACCGGGGAGCTGTTTTTT

clone size: NA
J gene: TRBJ2-1
V gene: TRBV5-1
D gene: NA
CDR3 protein: CASSLPSSYNEQFF
CDR3 DNA: TGCGCCAGCAGCTTGCCGAGCTCCTACAATGAGCAGTTCTTC

clone size: NA
J gene: TRBJ2-7
V gene: TRBV6-5
D gene: TRBD2
CDR3 protein: CASRYETSDGYEQYF
CDR3 DNA: TGTGCCAGCAGGTACGAAACTAGCGACGGCTACGAGCAGTACTTC

clone size: NA
J gene: TRBJ2-6
V gene: TRBV7-8
D gene: TRBD1
CDR3 protein: CASSSRDRVPRVANVLTF
CDR3 DNA: TGTGCCAGCAGTAGCCGGGACAGGGTCCCGAGGGTGGCCAACGTCCTGACTTTC

clone size: NA
J gene: TRBJ2-3
V gene: TRBV7-2
D gene: TRBD2
CDR3 protein: CASSRTSGYTDTQYF
CDR3 DNA: TGTGCCAGCAGCCGAACTAGCGGATACACAGATACGCAGTATTTT

clone size: NA
J gene: TRBJ2-7
V gene: TRBV2
D gene: NA
CDR3 protein: CASSDFTYEQYF
CDR3 DNA: TGTGCCAGCAGTGACTTCACCTACGAGCAGTACTTC

clone size: once
J gene: TRBJ2-7
V gene: TRBV11-3
D gene: TRBD2
CDR3 protein: CASSFLASGRLKSSYEQYF
CDR3 DNA: TGTGCCAGCAGCTTTTTGGCTAGCGGCCGATTAAAGAGCTCCTACGAGCAGTACTTC

clone size: NA
J gene: TRBJ1-3
V gene: TRBV11-2
D gene: NA
CDR3 protein: CASSLRQDLTILSEDIYF
CDR3 DNA: TGTGCCAGCAGCTTACGACAGGACCTTACCATTCTCTCTGAGGACATATATTTT

clone size: NA
J gene: TRBJ1-4
V gene: TRBV18
D gene: TRBD1
CDR3 protein: CASSRQGAEEKLFF
CDR3 DNA: TGTGCCAGCTCACGACAGGGGGCGGAGGAAAAACTGTTTTTT